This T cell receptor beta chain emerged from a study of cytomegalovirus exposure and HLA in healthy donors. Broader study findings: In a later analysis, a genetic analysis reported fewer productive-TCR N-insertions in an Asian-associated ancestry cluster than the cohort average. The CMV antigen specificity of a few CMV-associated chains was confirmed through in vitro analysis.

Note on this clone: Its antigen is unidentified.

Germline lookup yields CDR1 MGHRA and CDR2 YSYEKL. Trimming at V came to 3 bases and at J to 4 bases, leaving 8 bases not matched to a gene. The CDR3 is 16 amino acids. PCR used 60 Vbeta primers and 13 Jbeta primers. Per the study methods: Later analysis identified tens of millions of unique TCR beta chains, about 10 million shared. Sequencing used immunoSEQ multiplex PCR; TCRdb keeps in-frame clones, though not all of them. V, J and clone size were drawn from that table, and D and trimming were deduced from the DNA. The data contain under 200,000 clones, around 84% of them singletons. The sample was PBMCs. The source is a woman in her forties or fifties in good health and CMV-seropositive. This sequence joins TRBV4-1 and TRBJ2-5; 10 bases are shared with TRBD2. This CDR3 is CASSQTGSGGAETQYF. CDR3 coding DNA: TGCGCCAGCAGCCAGACCGGAAGCGGGGGGGCAGAGACCCAGTACTTC.